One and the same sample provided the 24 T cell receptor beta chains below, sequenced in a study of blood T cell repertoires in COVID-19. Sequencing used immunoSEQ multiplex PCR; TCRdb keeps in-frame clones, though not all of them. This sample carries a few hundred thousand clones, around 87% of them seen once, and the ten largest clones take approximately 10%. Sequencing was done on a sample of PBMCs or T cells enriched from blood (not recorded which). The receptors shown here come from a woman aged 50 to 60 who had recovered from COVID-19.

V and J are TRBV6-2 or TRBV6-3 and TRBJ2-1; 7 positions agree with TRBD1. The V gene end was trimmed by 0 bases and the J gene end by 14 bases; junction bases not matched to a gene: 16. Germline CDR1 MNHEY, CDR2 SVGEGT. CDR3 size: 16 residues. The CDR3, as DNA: TGTGCCAGCAGTTACTCGAAGGTCATGCGACAGGGTTTTAAGTTCTTC. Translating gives CASSYSKVMRQGFKFF.

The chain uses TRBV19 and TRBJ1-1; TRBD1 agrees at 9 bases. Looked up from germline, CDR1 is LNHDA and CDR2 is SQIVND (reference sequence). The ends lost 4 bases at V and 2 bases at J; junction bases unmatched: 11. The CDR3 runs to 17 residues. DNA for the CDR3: TGTGCCAGTAGTAGGGGACAGGGAATAATAGGAAACACTGAAGCTTTCTTT. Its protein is CASSRGQGIIGNTEAFF.

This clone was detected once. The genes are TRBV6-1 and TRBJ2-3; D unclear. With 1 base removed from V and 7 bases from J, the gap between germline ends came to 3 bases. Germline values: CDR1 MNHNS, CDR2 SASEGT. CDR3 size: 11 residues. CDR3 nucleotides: TGTGCCAGCAGTGAAGTTAATACGCAGTATTTT. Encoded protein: CASSEVNTQYF.

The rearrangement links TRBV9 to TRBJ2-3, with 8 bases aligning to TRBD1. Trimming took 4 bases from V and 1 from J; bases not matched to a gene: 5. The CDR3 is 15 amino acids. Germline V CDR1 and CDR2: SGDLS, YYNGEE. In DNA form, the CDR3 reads TGTGCCAGCAGCTTGACAGGGGTCGGCACAGATACGCAGTATTTT. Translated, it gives CASSLTGVGTDTQYF.

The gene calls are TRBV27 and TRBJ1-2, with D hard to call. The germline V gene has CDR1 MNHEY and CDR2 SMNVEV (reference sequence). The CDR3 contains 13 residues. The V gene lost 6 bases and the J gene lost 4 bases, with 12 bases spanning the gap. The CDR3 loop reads CASSSGWGYGYTF. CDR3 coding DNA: TGTGCCAGCAGCAGCGGTTGGGGCTATGGCTACACCTTC.

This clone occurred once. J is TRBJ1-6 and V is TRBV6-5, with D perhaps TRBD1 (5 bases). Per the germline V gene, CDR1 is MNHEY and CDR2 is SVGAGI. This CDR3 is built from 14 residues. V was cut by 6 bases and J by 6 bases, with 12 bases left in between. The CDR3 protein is CASRRGASNSPLHF. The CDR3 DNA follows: TGTGCCAGCAGAAGGGGCGCGTCTAATTCACCCCTCCACTTT.

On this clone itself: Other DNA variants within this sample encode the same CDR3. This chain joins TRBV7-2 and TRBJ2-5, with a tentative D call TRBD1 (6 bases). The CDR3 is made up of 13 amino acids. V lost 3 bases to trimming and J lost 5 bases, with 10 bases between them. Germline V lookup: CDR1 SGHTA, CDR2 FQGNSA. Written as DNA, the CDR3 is TGTGCCAGCAGCTTCAATAGGGGGGAGACCCAGTACTTC. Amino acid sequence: CASSFNRGETQYF.

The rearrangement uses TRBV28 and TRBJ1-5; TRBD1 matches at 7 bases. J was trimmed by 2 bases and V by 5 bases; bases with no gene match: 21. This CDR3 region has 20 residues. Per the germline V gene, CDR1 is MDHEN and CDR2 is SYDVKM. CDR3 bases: TGTGCCAGCAGTCTAAGAGCTTCGAAGACAGGGTGGTCCGGCAATCAGCCCCAGCATTTT. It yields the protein CASSLRASKTGWSGNQPQHF.

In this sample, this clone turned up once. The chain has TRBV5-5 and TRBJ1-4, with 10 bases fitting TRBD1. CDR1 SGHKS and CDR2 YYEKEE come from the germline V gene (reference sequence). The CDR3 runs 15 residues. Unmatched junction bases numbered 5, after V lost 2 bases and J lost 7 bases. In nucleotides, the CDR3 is TGTGCCAGCAGCTTATTGGGACAGGGGTTTGAAAAACTGTTTTTT. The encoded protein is CASSLLGQGFEKLFF.

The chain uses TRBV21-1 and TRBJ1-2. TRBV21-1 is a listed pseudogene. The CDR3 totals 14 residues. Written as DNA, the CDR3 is TGTGCCAGCTCGACATCGGGAGTGTACGATGGCTACACCTTC. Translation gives CASSTSGVYDGYTF.

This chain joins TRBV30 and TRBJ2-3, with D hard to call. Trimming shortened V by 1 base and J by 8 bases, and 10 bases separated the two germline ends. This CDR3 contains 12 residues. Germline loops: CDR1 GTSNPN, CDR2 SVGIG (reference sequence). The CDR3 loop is CAWSAAPGTQYF. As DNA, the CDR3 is TGTGCCTGGAGTGCTGCCCCGGGTACGCAGTATTTT.

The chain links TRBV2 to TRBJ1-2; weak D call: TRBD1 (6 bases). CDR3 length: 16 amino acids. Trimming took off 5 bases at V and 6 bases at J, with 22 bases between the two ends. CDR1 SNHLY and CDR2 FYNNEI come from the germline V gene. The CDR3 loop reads CASSPRQVPSGNGYTF. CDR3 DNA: TGTGCCAGCAGTCCCAGACAGGTCCCGTCGGGTAATGGCTACACCTTC.

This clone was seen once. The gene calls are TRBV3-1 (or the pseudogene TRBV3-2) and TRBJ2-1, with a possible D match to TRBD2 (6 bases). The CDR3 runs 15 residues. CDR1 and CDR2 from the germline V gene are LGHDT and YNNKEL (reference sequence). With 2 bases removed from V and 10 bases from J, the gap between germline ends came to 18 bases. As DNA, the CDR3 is TGTGCCAGCAGCCAACAAATTACGGGGGTAAACGAGCAGTTCTTC. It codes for CASSQQITGVNEQFF.

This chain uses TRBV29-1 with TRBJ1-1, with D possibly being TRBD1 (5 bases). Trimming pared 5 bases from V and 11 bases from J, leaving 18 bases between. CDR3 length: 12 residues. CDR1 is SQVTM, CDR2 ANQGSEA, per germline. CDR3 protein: CSVLIGGVSAFF. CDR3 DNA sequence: TGCAGCGTTTTAATTGGAGGGGTATCGGCTTTCTTT.

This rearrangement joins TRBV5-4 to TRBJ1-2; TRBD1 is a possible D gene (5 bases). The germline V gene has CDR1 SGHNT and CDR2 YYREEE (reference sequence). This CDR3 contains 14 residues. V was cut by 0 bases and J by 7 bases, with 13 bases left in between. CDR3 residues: CASSLGQGLSGYTF. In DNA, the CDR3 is TGTGCCAGCAGCTTGGGTCAGGGTCTCTCTGGCTACACCTTC.

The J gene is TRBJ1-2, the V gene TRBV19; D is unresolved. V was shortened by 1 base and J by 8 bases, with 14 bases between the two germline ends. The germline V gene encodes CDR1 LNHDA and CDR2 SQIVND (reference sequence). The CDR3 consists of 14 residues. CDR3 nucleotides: TGTGCCAGTAGTATAGCGGTCCACAGTGGGGGCTACACCTTC. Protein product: CASSIAVHSGGYTF.

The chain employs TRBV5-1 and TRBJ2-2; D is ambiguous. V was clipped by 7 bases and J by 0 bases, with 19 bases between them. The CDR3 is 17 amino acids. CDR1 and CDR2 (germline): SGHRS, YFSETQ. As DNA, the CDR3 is TGCGCCAGCCCCCCTTCAGGCTTTAGGACGAACACCGGGGAGCTGTTTTTT. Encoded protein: CASPPSGFRTNTGELFF.

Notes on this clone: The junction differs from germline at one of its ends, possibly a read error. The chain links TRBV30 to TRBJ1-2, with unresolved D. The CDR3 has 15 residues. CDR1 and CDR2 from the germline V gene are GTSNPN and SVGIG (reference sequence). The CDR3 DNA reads TGTGCCTGGAGTGTACGGGGAATACACAACTATAGCTACACCTTC. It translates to CAWSVRGIHNYSYTF.

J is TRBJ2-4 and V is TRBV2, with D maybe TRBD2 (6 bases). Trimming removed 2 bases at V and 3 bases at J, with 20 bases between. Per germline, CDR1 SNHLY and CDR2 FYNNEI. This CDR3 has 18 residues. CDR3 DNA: TGTGCCAGCAGTGAATGGGAGGCGGGGTTCTTTGGCAAAAACATTCAGTACTTC. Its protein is CASSEWEAGFFGKNIQYF.

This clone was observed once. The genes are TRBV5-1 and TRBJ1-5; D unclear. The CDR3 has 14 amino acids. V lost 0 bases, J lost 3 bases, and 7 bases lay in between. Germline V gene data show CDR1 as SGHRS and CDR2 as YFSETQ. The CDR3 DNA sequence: TGCGCCAGCAGCTTGGACGGGTACAATCAGCCCCAGCATTTT. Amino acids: CASSLDGYNQPQHF.

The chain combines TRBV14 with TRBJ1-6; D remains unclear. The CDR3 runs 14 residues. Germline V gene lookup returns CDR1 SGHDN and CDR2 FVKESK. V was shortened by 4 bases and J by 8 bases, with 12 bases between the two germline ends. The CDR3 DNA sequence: TGTGCCAGCAGCCTCCCCTTCTTATATTCACCCCTCCACTTT. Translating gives CASSLPFLYSPLHF.

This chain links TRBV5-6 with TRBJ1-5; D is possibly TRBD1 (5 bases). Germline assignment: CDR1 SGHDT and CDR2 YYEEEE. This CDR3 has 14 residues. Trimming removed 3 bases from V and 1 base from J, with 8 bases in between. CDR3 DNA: TGTGCCAGCAGCTCAGGGCTGAGCAATCAGCCCCAGCATTTT. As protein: CASSSGLSNQPQHF.

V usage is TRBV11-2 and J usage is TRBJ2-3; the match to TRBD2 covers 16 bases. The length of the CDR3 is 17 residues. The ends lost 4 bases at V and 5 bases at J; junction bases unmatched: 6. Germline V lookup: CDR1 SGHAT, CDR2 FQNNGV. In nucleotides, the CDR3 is TGTGCCAGCAGCTGGGGACTAGCGGGGGGGATAGTAGATACGCAGTATTTT. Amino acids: CASSWGLAGGIVDTQYF.

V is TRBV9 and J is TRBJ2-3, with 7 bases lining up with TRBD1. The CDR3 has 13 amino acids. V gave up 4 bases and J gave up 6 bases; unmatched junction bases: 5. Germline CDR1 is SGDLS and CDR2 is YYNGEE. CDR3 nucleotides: TGTGCCAGCAGCCTACAGACAGGGGATACGCAGTATTTT. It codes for CASSLQTGDTQYF.